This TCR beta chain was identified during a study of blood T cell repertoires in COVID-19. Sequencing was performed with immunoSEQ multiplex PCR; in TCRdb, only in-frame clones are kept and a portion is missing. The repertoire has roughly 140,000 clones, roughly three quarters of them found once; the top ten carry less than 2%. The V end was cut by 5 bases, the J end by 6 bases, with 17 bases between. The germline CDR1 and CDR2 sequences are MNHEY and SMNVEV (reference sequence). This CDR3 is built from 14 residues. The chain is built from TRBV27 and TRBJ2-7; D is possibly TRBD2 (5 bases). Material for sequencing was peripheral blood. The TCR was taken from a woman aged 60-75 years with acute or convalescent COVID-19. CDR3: CASSRRSTLLEQYF. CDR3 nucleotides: TGTGCCAGCAGTCGGAGGTCAACCCTCCTCGAGCAGTACTTC.